This T cell receptor (beta chain) derives from a study of blood T cell repertoires in COVID-19. Background on the study: Samples of COVID-19 (acute and convalescent) were obtained from the United States, Italy and Spain. T cells, B-cell-depleted T cells, or PBMCs provided the cDNA or gDNA that served as material.

Source study methods: Amplified reference gene primers provided the basis for estimating nucleated cell counts. Repertoires were generated with immunoSEQ multiplex PCR, while TCRdb's copy carries only in-frame clones and drops some. V, J and clone size are those of that table, while D and trimming were read from the DNA. The table includes a few hundred thousand clones, 65% to 85% detected once. Germline V gene data show CDR1 as SGHRS and CDR2 as YFSETQ. The V gene end was trimmed by 4 bases and the J gene end by 8 bases; junction bases not matched to a gene: 2. This CDR3 has 13 amino acids. Followed over time, Seattle patients had been enrolled while infection was active.

The sequenced sample consisted of peripheral blood. This sequence joins TRBV5-1 and TRBJ1-4, with 10 bases identical to TRBD1. The clonotype originates from a person aged 70 to 85 with COVID-19, enrolled during active disease. CDR3 coding DNA: TGCGCCAGCAGCGGGGACAGGGGCGAAAAACTGTTTTTT. It translates to CASSGDRGEKLFF.